This entry lists 2 T cell receptor beta chains sequenced from one sample in a study of molecular identifiers for immune sequencing clone quantification. TCRdb re-called the PCR reads through MiXCR, storing one row per CDR3 protein. In the table there are around 460,000 distinct CDR3 sequences, around 21% of which are singletons. Input material: naive CD8+ T cells from blood, with Jurkat cell RNA spiked in. The subset was: FACS-sorted CD8+CD4-CCR7+CD45RA+ naive T cells. These receptors all come from a human donor in good health. Some libraries in this study had Jurkat cell RNA spiked in.

This clonotype was observed a few times. V is TRBV27 and J is TRBJ1-4; D is ambiguous. V lost 5 bases to trimming and J lost 7 bases, with 11 bases between them. The CDR3 consists of 13 residues. CDR1 and CDR2 from the germline V gene are MNHEY and SMNVEV (reference sequence). CDR3 bases: TGTGCCAGCAGTCCCCACGGAGGTGAAAAACTGTTTTTT. It codes for CASSPHGGEKLFF.

This clonotype was detected ten times or more. The chain couples TRBV6-6 to TRBJ2-4; D is unresolved. V was pared by 3 bases and J by 2 bases, with 8 bases between. From germline, CDR1 is MNHNY and CDR2 SVGAGI (reference sequence). The CDR3 covers 14 residues. CDR3 sequence reads: CASSYDYSKNIQYF. Written as DNA, the CDR3 is TGTGCCAGCAGTTATGATTATTCCAAAAACATTCAGTACTTC.